This TCR beta chain was obtained from a study of cytotoxic CD8 clonotypes in ibrutinib-treated CLL. Study-level information: By median around 70 months, around twelve had progressed and around 14 stayed remitted; responses had been 2 complete and roughly 25 partial. Mean values per sample were 255,043 productive templates and 94,082 productive rearrangements.

This table comes from immunoSEQ multiplex PCR, and its TCRdb copy is limited to in-frame clones, with some not included. The sample has about 330,000 clones, roughly 71% seen once. The CDR3 runs to 15 residues. Deletions cut 1 base from V and 1 base from J, with 10 bases between. The V gene's germline CDR1 is MGHRA and CDR2 YSYEKL. Specimen: PBMCs, collected after 36 months of ibrutinib treatment. The rearrangement joins TRBV4-1 to TRBJ2-5; D is ambiguous. The TCR sequence derives from a human donor with chronic lymphocytic leukemia. The CDR3 sequence: CASSQGVGSQETQYF. The DNA for the CDR3 is TGCGCCAGCAGCCAAGGTGTGGGTAGCCAAGAGACCCAGTACTTC.